This TCR beta chain was sequenced in a study of regulatory T cells in long-lasting Graves disease. Construction of the TCR beta libraries employed iRepertoire HTBI primers in conjunction with Arm-PCR of CDR3 regions. In TCRdb, the multiplex PCR reads were re-called with MiXCR into one record per CDR3 protein. The sample carries about 290,000 distinct CDR3 sequences, 20% to 25% recorded once. Time point of the sample: persistent/refractory GD, antithyroid drugs over 5 years with positive TRAb. From PBMCs, RNA was extracted and then used to make the TCR library. Under American Thyroid Association guidelines, Graves' disease was diagnosed. Study outcomes and limitations: Relative to newly diagnosed Graves' patients, persistent ones had lower TCR diversity.

Turning to this clonotype: Antigen unknown.

CDR1 DFQATT and CDR2 SNEGSKA come from the germline V gene (reference sequence). J lost 1 base, V lost 1 base, and 3 bases had no gene match. This CDR3 contains 14 residues. V is TRBV20-1 and J is TRBJ2-5; 7 positions agree with TRBD1. Here the sequenced sample was peripheral blood mononuclear cells (PBMCs), taken when the disease was refractory, from a patient treated with antithyroid drugs. The sequence was obtained from a female donor with Graves disease. The CDR3 region is CSARGDSFQETQYF. The CDR3 coding sequence is TGCAGTGCTAGAGGGGACAGCTTCCAAGAGACCCAGTACTTC.